These 10 T cell receptor beta chains share one sample of origin, sequenced in a study of shared clonotypes between healthy human individuals. The data were produced by immunoSEQ multiplex PCR, yet TCRdb's version contains in-frame clones alone and is incomplete. The sample contains about 110,000 clones, about 71% of which appear only once. Sequenced sample: memory CD8+ T cells sorted from blood. Subset of the sample: CD45RO+ cells pooled with CCR7-negative TemRA cells. All receptors derive from a woman aged 30 to 39 in good health.

This clone is medium-sized (0.01 to 0.1%) in the sample. Additional DNA sequences in this sample encode the identical CDR3. The chain couples TRBV25-1 to TRBJ1-4; D is possibly TRBD1 (5 bases). CDR3 size: 13 residues. Germline loops: CDR1 MGHDK, CDR2 SYGVNS. With 7 bases removed from V and 7 bases from J, the gap between germline ends came to 13 bases. The CDR3 DNA reads TGTGCCAGCACGGAGGGTAGGGGTGAAAAACTGTTTTTT. Protein sequence: CASTEGRGEKLFF.

The rearrangement uses TRBV29-1 and TRBJ2-5; TRBD2 aligns across 9 bases. The CDR3 is 16 amino acids. The trim removed 4 bases at V and 5 bases at J, leaving 14 bases unmatched. Germline V gene data show CDR1 as SQVTM and CDR2 as ANQGSEA. The CDR3 region has the DNA TGCAGCGTTGTGGGGGGACTAGCCCGAGGAGTTGAGACCCAGTACTTC. This sequence encodes CSVVGGLARGVETQYF. The full variable domain, completed using reference TRBV29-1 and TRBJ2-5, is SAVISQKPSRDICQRGTSLTIQCQVDSQVTMMFWYRQQPGQSLTLIATANQGSEATYESGFVIDKFPISRPNLTFSTLTVSNMSPEDSSIYLCSVVGGLARGVETQYFGPGTRLLVL.

Note on this clone: The same CDR3 also results from other DNA sequences found in this sample. This chain connects TRBV28 to TRBJ1-4; D is undetermined. Trimming took 3 bases from V and 0 from J, leaving 11 bases between them. CDR3 size: 16 residues. From germline, CDR1 is MDHEN and CDR2 SYDVKM. The CDR3 reads CASSLPLTATNEKLFF. The CDR3 region has the DNA TGTGCCAGCAGTTTGCCCCTGACGGCAACTAATGAAAAACTGTTTTTT.

The CDR3 coding sequence is TGTGCCAGCAGCTTAGCAGCTAGCGGGAGGTCCGAGCAGTACTTC. As protein: CASSLAASGRSEQYF. The chain joins TRBV7-2 to TRBJ2-7; the match to TRBD2 covers 11 bases. V lost 0 bases, J lost 6 bases, and 4 bases stayed unmatched. This CDR3 is 15 amino acids long. Germline V gives CDR1 SGHTA, CDR2 FQGNSA.

In its sample, this clone is medium-sized. This chain uses TRBV6-4 with TRBJ2-2; D possibly corresponds to TRBD1 (7 bases). Germline assignment: CDR1 MRHNA and CDR2 SNTAGT. The V end was cut by 0 bases, the J end by 7 bases, with 12 bases between. The CDR3 length is 15 residues. CDR3 sequence: CASSDSAGGFGELFF. The CDR3 region has the DNA TGTGCCAGCAGTGACTCGGCAGGGGGGTTCGGGGAGCTGTTTTTT.

There are a few counts of this clone. This chain joins TRBV7-3 and TRBJ2-7, with 11 bases lining up with TRBD2. The germline gives CDR1 SGHTA, CDR2 FQGTGA. Losses at the gene ends were 6 bases for V and 3 bases for J; bases not matched to a gene: 4. The CDR3 runs 14 residues. As DNA, the CDR3 is TGTGCCAGCAGTCCTACTAGCGGGGGCTACGAGCAGTACTTC. Protein: CASSPTSGGYEQYF.

Many counts were recorded for this clone. In DNA, the CDR3 is TGTGCCAGCAGCCAAGAAGCGGGAGAGGTTGGGGAGCTGTTTTTT. It codes for CASSQEAGEVGELFF. This chain links TRBV4-2 with TRBJ2-2; 8 bases align to TRBD2. The ends lost 0 bases at V and 8 bases at J; junction bases unmatched: 5. The CDR3 covers 15 residues. Per the germline V gene, CDR1 is LGHNA and CDR2 is YNFKEQ.

This rearrangement joins TRBV6-4 to TRBJ2-1, with D tentatively TRBD1 (5 bases). Trimming pared 3 bases from V and 7 bases from J, leaving 13 bases between. Per the germline V gene, CDR1 is MRHNA and CDR2 is SNTAGT. The length of the CDR3 is 14 residues. CDR3 nucleotide sequence: TGTGCCAGCAGTGAGCAAGTGACAGTAAATGAGCAGTTCTTC. Encoded protein: CASSEQVTVNEQFF.

The chain combines TRBV5-1 with TRBJ2-3; tentative D call: TRBD1 (6 bases). V was shortened by 0 bases and J by 2 bases, with 7 bases between the two germline ends. Germline V gene sequence: CDR1 SGHRS, CDR2 YFSETQ. The CDR3 is 14 residues long. The DNA for the CDR3 is TGCGCCAGCAGCTTGGGGACAGCCACAGATACGCAGTATTTT. It translates to CASSLGTATDTQYF.

The rearrangement joins TRBV7-2 to TRBJ2-2; perhaps TRBD2 as D (6 bases). CDR1 SGHTA and CDR2 FQGNSA come from the germline V gene. V was shortened by 5 bases and J by 4 bases, with 11 bases between the two germline ends. CDR3 size: 14 residues. The DNA for the CDR3 is TGTGCCAGCAGCCCTTTTAGCGGCACCGGGGAGCTGTTTTTT. Protein sequence: CASSPFSGTGELFF.